A selection of T cell receptor beta chains follows, all from one sample in a study of identical twins. TCRdb re-analysed the 5' RACE reads in MiXCR, keeping a single row per CDR3 protein. The table has about 530,000 distinct CDR3 sequences, around 15% seen once. The sample also formed part of further work on yellow fever vaccine responses in identical twins.

Sequenced sample: CD4+ T cells sorted from blood. Receptors were obtained from a woman under 30 in good health. Each CDR3 is given with its conserved first and last residue. D genes are given only for firm matches. The size field is filled for only some rows; it gives once, few, many or a size class.

TRBV6-1	NA	TRBJ1-1	NA	TGTGCCAGCAGTGAATCAGGGACGAGGAACACTGAAGCTTTCTTT	CASSESGTRNTEAFF
TRBV3-1	NA	TRBJ1-1	NA	TGTGCCAGCAGCCAAGTTCGGGGCCAGAACACTGAAGCTTTCTTT	CASSQVRGQNTEAFF
TRBV7-9	NA	TRBJ2-5	NA	TGTGCCAGCAGCCTAAACAGTGTCCAAGAGACCCAGTACTTC	CASSLNSVQETQYF
TRBV27	NA	TRBJ2-5	NA	TGTGCCAGCAGTTCTCGTAGCGGTGGGGAGACCCAGTACTTC	CASSSRSGGETQYF
TRBV12-3/TRBV12-4	few	TRBJ2-7	NA	TGTGCCAGCAGTACCCAGGGGCCAAACGAGCAGTACTTC	CASSTQGPNEQYF
TRBV20-1	NA	TRBJ2-7	TRBD2	TGCAGTGCTGAACTAGCGGGTGACTACGAGCAGTACTTC	CSAELAGDYEQYF
TRBV6-1	few	TRBJ2-1	NA	TGTGCCAGCATGGGGGCGGGAGTTGGTGAGCAGTTCTTC	CASMGAGVGEQFF
TRBV2	few	TRBJ2-5	NA	TGTGCCAGCAGTGAAGCGGTAAAAGAGACCCAGTACTTC	CASSEAVKETQYF
TRBV12-3/TRBV12-4	NA	TRBJ2-7	NA	TGTGCCAGCAGTACGGCTGGCCATTCCTACGAGCAGTACTTC	CASSTAGHSYEQYF
TRBV20-1	few	TRBJ2-1	TRBD2	TGCAGTGCTAGAGAGGGGACTAGCTCCTACAATGAGCAGTTCTTC	CSAREGTSSYNEQFF
TRBV10-3	NA	TRBJ2-5	TRBD1	TGTGCCATCACCTGGGACAGGTCTGGAGAGACCCAGTACTTC	CAITWDRSGETQYF
TRBV28	few	TRBJ1-6	NA	TGTGCCAGCAGTTCCACCAGTAGCTCCTATAATTCACCCCTCCACTTT	CASSSTSSSYNSPLHF
TRBV24-1	few	TRBJ2-1	NA	TGTGCCACCAGTGGAAGGGAGGTCTACAATGAGCAGTTCTTC	CATSGREVYNEQFF
TRBV20-1	few	TRBJ2-1	NA	TGCAGTGCTAGAGTATCTCTGGCTACTTTCAACAATGAGCAGTTCTTC	CSARVSLATFNNEQFF
TRBV10-3	NA	TRBJ1-1	NA	TGTGCCGCCTTGACAGGTATGAACACTGAAGCTTTCTTT	CAALTGMNTEAFF
TRBV12-3/TRBV12-4	many	TRBJ2-3	TRBD1	TGTGCCAGCAGTCCTGGACAGGGGGCGACAGATACGCAGTATTTT	CASSPGQGATDTQYF
TRBV12-3/TRBV12-4	few	TRBJ1-2	NA	TGTGCCAGCAATGGGGTCAGGGAAAACTATGGCTACACCTTC	CASNGVRENYGYTF
TRBV5-1	NA	TRBJ2-1	NA	TGCGCCAGCAGCTTGATGGGTTCGAATGAGCAGTTCTTC	CASSLMGSNEQFF
TRBV5-1	few	TRBJ1-2	TRBD1	TGCGCCAGCAGCTACGCAGCCGGGACAGGATTAAACTATGGCTACACCTTC	CASSYAAGTGLNYGYTF
TRBV12-3/TRBV12-4	many	TRBJ1-5	TRBD1	TGTGCCAGCAGTTCTACAGGGGCTCGCAATCAGCCCCAGCATTTT	CASSSTGARNQPQHF
TRBV6-5	NA	TRBJ1-4	TRBD1	TGTGCCAGCAGTTACTCCGACAGGGATCATGAAAAACTGTTTTTT	CASSYSDRDHEKLFF
TRBV10-2	NA	TRBJ2-1	TRBD2	TGCGCCAGCAGTGGACCTGGGGGTGGGTTTGGGCTAGCGGGAGGAAAGTACAATGAGCAGTTCTTC	CASSGPGGGFGLAGGKYNEQFF
TRBV7-9	NA	TRBJ1-4	NA	TGTGCCAGCAGCCCACCCCCAGTCGAAAAACTGTTTTTT	CASSPPPVEKLFF
TRBV29-1	few	TRBJ1-1	TRBD1	TGCAGCGTCACACAACAGGGGGCTTATACTGAAGCTTTCTTT	CSVTQQGAYTEAFF
TRBV20-1	few	TRBJ2-2	NA	TGCAGTGCTAGTCGGGTAATGAACACCGGGGAGCTGTTTTTT	CSASRVMNTGELFF
TRBV5-5	NA	TRBJ2-1	TRBD2	TGTGCCAGCAGCTTGTCCGCGGGAGCCATGCCCTACAATGAGCAGTTCTTC	CASSLSAGAMPYNEQFF
TRBV12-3/TRBV12-4	NA	TRBJ2-3	NA	TGTGCCAGCGGCTATAGCACAGATACGCAGTATTTT	CASGYSTDTQYF
TRBV14	many	TRBJ2-1	TRBD1	TGTGCCAGCAGCCACCGGACAGGGGGCTCCTACAATGAGCAGTTCTTC	CASSHRTGGSYNEQFF
TRBV27	few	TRBJ2-1	NA	TGTGCCAGCAGCCAGGGACCCATCTCCTACAATGAGCAGTTCTTC	CASSQGPISYNEQFF